Below, 13 T cell receptor beta chains from the same sample are listed, as sequenced in a study of blood T cell repertoires in COVID-19 (dated by TCRdb to between 2020 and 2021). Library preparation used the immunoSEQ multiplex PCR assay. TCRdb provides this immuneACCESS table in a form limited to in-frame rearrangements. Some clones are lacking; in checked studies, under half of them reflect an unresolved V gene, and why the rest are absent is not known. For this sample there are some 75,000 clones; approximately 80% appear just once. The leading ten clones occupy 9.5% to 15% of the sample. The source material was peripheral blood. Receptors were obtained from a man aged 45-65 years with COVID-19, enrolled during active disease.

The chain combines TRBV9 with TRBJ2-4; 8 nucleotides match TRBD1. This CDR3 spans 14 amino acids. Germline V gene data show CDR1 as SGDLS and CDR2 as YYNGEE. The V segment lost 0 bases and the J segment 7 bases; nucleotides outside the gene matches: 3. The CDR3 DNA reads TGTGCCAGCAGCGTAGACGGACAGGGCAACATTCAGTACTTC. Amino acid sequence: CASSVDGQGNIQYF.

The chain is built from TRBV19 and TRBJ1-4; D is ambiguous. V lost 4 bases and J 8 bases, leaving 11 bases between the germline ends. Per the germline V gene, CDR1 is LNHDA and CDR2 is SQIVND (reference sequence). CDR3 length: 13 residues. The CDR3 sequence is CASSRSPEEKLFF. Written as DNA, the CDR3 is TGTGCCAGTAGTAGATCCCCCGAGGAAAAACTGTTTTTT.

The gene calls are TRBV19 and TRBJ2-7; perhaps TRBD2 as D (6 bases). V lost 5 bases to trimming and J lost 3 bases, with 17 bases between them. Germline assignment: CDR1 LNHDA and CDR2 SQIVND (reference sequence). The CDR3 is 15 amino acids. The CDR3 DNA reads as TGTGCCAGTAGTGTCACCGGGACTTCCTACTACGAGCAGTACTTC. Protein sequence: CASSVTGTSYYEQYF.

The chain is built from TRBV28 and TRBJ1-5; the D gene is possibly TRBD1 (6 bases). Trimming pared 2 bases from V and 2 bases from J, leaving 13 bases between. The CDR3 is 16 amino acids. Germline CDR1 is MDHEN and CDR2 is SYDVKM. CDR3 sequence (DNA): TGTGCCAGCAGTTTAAGCGGGGGGCTTCGCAATCAGCCCCAGCATTTT. Translation: CASSLSGGLRNQPQHF.

The chain couples TRBV28 to TRBJ1-6, with a possible D match to TRBD1 (6 bases). V lost 6 bases to trimming and J lost 16 bases, with 19 bases between them. The germline V gene has CDR1 MDHEN and CDR2 SYDVKM. There are 13 residues in the CDR3. The CDR3 DNA reads as TGTGCCAGCAGCCCCCGCGGACAGCTCATACTCCACTTT. Protein: CASSPRGQLILHF.

This sequence joins TRBV2 and TRBJ2-7; 10 nucleotides align to TRBD1. Looked up from germline, CDR1 is SNHLY and CDR2 is FYNNEI. This CDR3 spans 13 amino acids. Losses at the gene ends were 7 bases for V and 7 bases for J; bases not matched to a gene: 7. This CDR3 is CASMRQGAREQYF. CDR3 DNA sequence: TGTGCCAGCATGCGACAGGGGGCAAGGGAGCAGTACTTC.

The V and J genes are TRBV19 and TRBJ2-1; possible D gene TRBD2, 6 bases. The V end was cut by 7 bases, the J end by 7 bases, with 14 bases between. The germline CDR1 and CDR2 sequences are LNHDA and SQIVND (reference sequence). This CDR3 region has 13 residues. DNA for the CDR3: TGTGCCAGTACTTTCCCTGGGGGGAATGAGCAGTTCTTC. Translating it yields CASTFPGGNEQFF.

The V and J genes are TRBV7-3 and TRBJ2-1; 9 nucleotides match TRBD2. The CDR3 is 16 residues long. The germline V gene encodes CDR1 SGHTA and CDR2 FQGTGA. V lost 1 base and J lost 3; bases outside the gene matches: 4. CDR3 loop: CASSLSGGDRYNEQFF. The DNA of the CDR3 is TGTGCCAGCAGCTTAAGCGGGGGGGACCGCTACAATGAGCAGTTCTTC.

The genes are TRBV7-6 and TRBJ2-7; the D gene is possibly TRBD1 (8 bases). The CDR3 contains 17 residues. Trimming pared 8 bases from V and 0 bases from J, leaving 23 bases between. Germline assignment: CDR1 SGHVS and CDR2 FNYEAQ. In nucleotides, the CDR3 is TGTGCCAGCTCAGCGGGATACAGGGGGATAAGCTCCTACGAGCAGTACTTC. Translation gives CASSAGYRGISSYEQYF.

The rearrangement joins TRBV29-1 to TRBJ2-7, with 8 bases lining up with TRBD1. The CDR3 contains 11 residues. CDR1 is SQVTM, CDR2 ANQGSEA, per germline. The trim removed 7 bases at V and 5 bases at J, leaving 4 bases unmatched. CDR3 sequence (DNA): TGCAGCGCCAGACAGGGGAACGAGCAGTACTTC. Protein: CSARQGNEQYF.

This chain links TRBV4-2 with TRBJ2-5; weak D call: TRBD2 (6 bases). V was trimmed by 1 base and J by 5 bases, leaving 17 bases between them. There are 16 residues in the CDR3. From germline, CDR1 is LGHNA and CDR2 YNFKEQ. CDR3 loop: CASSQVSGRGLETQYF. As DNA, the CDR3 is TGTGCCAGCAGCCAAGTTTCCGGGAGAGGCCTGGAGACCCAGTACTTC.

The V call is TRBV7-2, the J call TRBJ1-1; the D gene is possibly TRBD1 (5 bases). Germline CDR1 and CDR2: SGHTA and FQGNSA. V was trimmed by 0 bases and J by 7 bases, leaving 9 bases between them. The CDR3 has 13 amino acids. The CDR3 DNA sequence: TGTGCCAGCAGCTTAGCTACAGGCGGTGAAGCTTTCTTT. Translation: CASSLATGGEAFF. Using reference TRBV7-2 and TRBJ1-1 for the parts outside the CDR3, the full variable domain is GAGVSQSPSNKVTEKGKDVELRCDPISGHTALYWYRQSLGQGLEFLIYFQGNSAPDKSGLPSDRFSAERTGGSVSTLTIQRTQQEDSAVYLCASSLATGGEAFFGQGTRLTVV.

V is TRBV28 and J is TRBJ1-2; 7 bases are shared with TRBD1. This CDR3 has 14 residues. Germline V gives CDR1 MDHEN, CDR2 SYDVKM. Trimming removed 5 bases from V and 8 bases from J; junction bases left unmatched: 11. For the CDR3, the DNA is TGTGCCAGCAGTCCCAAACAGGGGTCTGGGGGCTACACCTTC. Translation gives CASSPKQGSGGYTF.